These 11 T cell receptor beta chains were sequenced from one sample in a study of T cells after yellow fever vaccination (dated by TCRdb to the late 2010s). What the treatment or condition label conveys for this sample: live attenuated yellow fever vaccine strain. Receptor libraries were prepared by 5' RACE. Sequencing used an Illumina NovaSeq 6000. TCRdb reprocessing: public reads trimmed at Q25 with fastp, clones called with MiXCR, in-frame beta chains kept. Each entry merges the rows of one CDR3 protein and shows their most common DNA and genes. This sample gives 350,000 to 450,000 distinct CDR3 sequences in total; approximately 18% of them show up just once. The ten largest make up 15% to 20% of the sample. The specimen was PBMCs, collected before the yellow fever booster vaccination. These receptor sequences come from a man between 18 and 35 years old who received the YFV17D yellow fever vaccine.

This chain links TRBV4-3 with TRBJ1-6, with 7 bases fitting TRBD1. The CDR3 has 15 residues. Germline V lookup: CDR1 LGHNA, CDR2 YSLEER. The ends lost 6 bases at V and 3 bases at J; junction bases unmatched: 5. CDR3 protein: CASSSDRDYNSPLHF. The CDR3 DNA sequence: TGCGCCAGCAGTTCCGACAGGGACTATAATTCACCCCTCCACTTT.

This clonotype showed up many times. J is TRBJ2-1 and V is TRBV5-1; 8 bases line up with TRBD2. The V segment lost 7 bases and the J segment 5 bases; nucleotides outside the gene matches: 8. Germline lookup yields CDR1 SGHRS and CDR2 YFSETQ. The CDR3 is 14 amino acids. The CDR3 bases are TGCGCCAGCGGCGGGGGGCTAGGAAACAATGAGCAGTTCTTC. This encodes CASGGGLGNNEQFF.

This clonotype has only a few counts. As DNA, the CDR3 is TGTGCCAGCAGCTTAGGACAGGGAGCTTGGAGGACCCAGTACTTC. Residues: CASSLGQGAWRTQYF. The rearrangement uses TRBV7-9 and TRBJ2-5, with 7 bases lining up with TRBD1. Germline V gives CDR1 SEHNR, CDR2 FQNEAQ (reference sequence). CDR3 length equals 15 residues. With 1 base clipped from V and 7 bases from J, the junction kept 9 bases outside the gene matches.

The chain recombines TRBV2 with TRBJ2-1; the match to TRBD2 covers 11 bases. The CDR3 runs 17 residues. V was pared by 4 bases and J by 1 base, with 6 bases of the junction left unmatched. Germline CDR1 reads SNHLY; CDR2 reads FYNNEI. DNA of the CDR3: TGTGCCAGCAGTGGGCTAGCGGGGGGTTATTCCTACAATGAGCAGTTCTTC. Its translation is CASSGLAGGYSYNEQFF. Full variable domain (remainder filled in from reference TRBV2 and TRBJ2-1): EPEVTQTPSHQVTQMGQEVILRCVPISNHLYFYWYRQILGQKVEFLVSFYNNEISEKSEIFDDQFSVERPDGSNFTLKIRSTKLEDSAMYFCASSGLAGGYSYNEQFFGPGTRLTVL.

This clonotype came up a few times. The chain is built from TRBV15 and TRBJ1-5, with 9 nucleotides matching TRBD1. CDR3 length equals 14 residues. V gave up 5 bases and J gave up 7 bases; unmatched junction bases: 6. Germline V gene data show CDR1 as LNHNV and CDR2 as YYDKDF (reference sequence). CDR3 in DNA: TGTGCCACCAGCGGTACAGGGGGCGTACAGCCCCAGCATTTT. As protein: CATSGTGGVQPQHF. The full variable domain, in which reference TRBV15 and TRBJ1-5 provide the parts outside the CDR3, is DAMVIQNPRYQVTQFGKPVTLSCSQTLNHNVMYWYQQKSSQAPKLLFHYYDKDFNNEADTPDNFQSRRPNTSFCFLDIRSPGLGDTAMYLCATSGTGGVQPQHFGDGTRLSIL.

V usage is TRBV12-3 or TRBV12-4 and J usage is TRBJ1-1; D unclear. The V gene lost 5 bases and the J gene lost 3 bases, with 7 bases spanning the gap. The length of the CDR3 is 12 residues. CDR3 amino acids: CASSPRYTEAFF. CDR3 in DNA: TGTGCCAGCAGTCCCCGTTACACTGAAGCTTTCTTT.

This clonotype was seen repeatedly, ten times or more. This chain joins TRBV20-1 and TRBJ1-1; D is ambiguous. CDR3 size: 14 residues. The V end lost 7 bases, the J end lost 4 bases, and 19 bases lay between the germline ends. The V gene's germline CDR1 is DFQATT and CDR2 SNEGSKA (reference sequence). CDR3: CSVARGRPITEAFF. In DNA form, the CDR3 reads TGCAGTGTTGCACGGGGAAGGCCGATCACTGAAGCTTTCTTT.

The gene calls are TRBV19 and TRBJ2-5; no clear D. CDR3 size: 13 residues. In germline, CDR1 is LNHDA, CDR2 SQIVND (reference sequence). Trimming stripped 5 bases from V and 4 bases from J, with 11 bases between. This CDR3 is CASSVPTGETQYF. The CDR3 DNA follows: TGTGCCAGTAGTGTTCCAACGGGAGAGACCCAGTACTTC.

This clonotype came up a few times. The chain is built from TRBV7-2 and TRBJ2-2; the D gene is possibly TRBD1 (6 bases). V was shortened by 5 bases and J by 0 bases, with 13 bases between the two germline ends. The CDR3 is 16 amino acids. Germline loops: CDR1 SGHTA, CDR2 FQGNSA. DNA for the CDR3: TGTGCCAGCAGCCCGGGACATTTCGCGAACACCGGGGAGCTGTTTTTT. Translated, it gives CASSPGHFANTGELFF.

J is TRBJ2-7 and V is TRBV11-2; no clear D. CDR1 SGHAT and CDR2 FQNNGV come from the germline V gene. There are 13 residues in the CDR3. Deletions cut 5 bases from V and 3 bases from J, with 11 bases between. This CDR3 reads CASSPGRIYEQYF. For the CDR3, the DNA is TGTGCCAGCAGCCCTGGACGGATCTACGAGCAGTACTTC. The complete variable domain, with remaining parts taken from reference TRBV11-2 and TRBJ2-7, reads EAGVAQSPRYKIIEKRQSVAFWCNPISGHATLYWYQQILGQGPKLLIQFQNNGVVDDSQLPKDRFSAERLKGVDSTLKIQPAKLEDSAVYLCASSPGRIYEQYFGPGTRLTVT.

The chain uses TRBV20-1 and TRBJ2-3, with D maybe TRBD1 (5 bases). Trimming removed 3 bases from V and 2 bases from J, with 9 bases in between. CDR3 size: 13 residues. The germline gives CDR1 DFQATT, CDR2 SNEGSKA (reference sequence). This chain's CDR3 is CSASEQATDTQYF. For the CDR3, the DNA is TGCAGTGCTAGTGAACAGGCCACAGATACGCAGTATTTT.